This T cell receptor beta chain was sequenced for a study of blood T cell repertoires in COVID-19. Study summary: Nucleic acid was either cDNA or gDNA, and it came from T cells, B-cell-depleted T cells, or PBMCs.

This CDR3 is built from 13 residues. V shed 4 bases and J 8 bases; nucleotides not matched to a gene: 4. CDR1 is GTSNPN, CDR2 SVGIG, per germline (reference sequence). In the original analysis: It was from reference gene primer amplification that nucleated cell counts were estimated. The repertoire was sequenced with immunoSEQ multiplex PCR; TCRdb's copy has only in-frame clones and lacks some. V and J calls and clone size follow that table, whereas D and trimming were derived from the DNA. The sample has about 110,000 clones, approximately 82% seen once. Sequenced input: peripheral blood. The TCR comes from an elderly woman with acute or convalescent COVID-19. V is TRBV30 and J is TRBJ1-6, with TRBD1 matching 8 bases. Here the CDR3 reads CAWNVQGDSPLHF. CDR3 DNA sequence: TGTGCCTGGAATGTACAGGGGGATTCACCCCTCCACTTT. Combining the CDR3 with reference TRBV30 and TRBJ1-6 gives the whole variable domain SQTIHQWPATLVQPVGSPLSLECTVEGTSNPNLYWYRQAAGRGLQLLFYSVGIGQISSEVPQNLSASRPQDRQFILSSKKLLLSDSGFYLCAWNVQGDSPLHFGNGTRLTVT.